This T cell receptor beta chain was retrieved from a study of blood T cell repertoires in COVID-19. As processed by the authors: Amplification of reference gene primers provided the estimated nucleated cell counts. This table comes from immunoSEQ multiplex PCR, and its TCRdb copy is limited to in-frame clones, with some not included. That table furnishes V, J and clone size, whereas the DNA furnished D and trimming. The data contain about 100,000 clones, about 77% of them singletons. The germline V and J ends were trimmed by 2 bases and 2 bases, with 13 bases remaining between them. The CDR3 sequence is 16 residues long. Germline V gene lookup returns CDR1 MNHNS and CDR2 SASEGT.

The chain links TRBV6-1 to TRBJ1-3, with D possibly TRBD1 on 6 matching bases. The sample consisted of peripheral blood. This TCR was recovered from a woman in her 70s with acute or convalescent COVID-19. DNA for the CDR3: TGTGCCAGCAGTGAATCACAGGGAAGCCCTGGAAACACCATATATTTT. It codes for CASSESQGSPGNTIYF.